These 3 T cell receptor beta chains were sequenced from one sample in a study of blood T cell repertoires in COVID-19. The data were produced by immunoSEQ multiplex PCR, yet TCRdb's version contains in-frame clones alone and is incomplete. Here the sample spans 50,000 to 65,000 clones, over 80% being singletons. Material for sequencing was peripheral blood. The receptors originated from a woman in her sixties or seventies with acute or convalescent COVID-19.

The chain employs TRBV19 and TRBJ1-2, with D possibly being TRBD1 (6 bases). This CDR3 is 13 amino acids long. Trimming stripped 6 bases from V and 2 bases from J, with 10 bases between. In germline, CDR1 is LNHDA, CDR2 SQIVND (reference sequence). The CDR3 DNA reads as TGTGCCAGTAGGACAGGTGGGAACTATGGCTACACCTTC. This encodes CASRTGGNYGYTF.

The chain has TRBV3-1 (or the pseudogene TRBV3-2) and TRBJ1-4; TRBD1 matches 11 bases. The ends lost 5 bases at V and 5 bases at J; junction bases unmatched: 10. The CDR3 sequence is 17 residues long. Looked up from germline, CDR1 is LGHDT and CDR2 is YNNKEL (reference sequence). CDR3: CASSVGTGGPQNEKLFF. The DNA for the CDR3 is TGTGCCAGCAGCGTGGGGACAGGGGGTCCCCAGAATGAAAAACTGTTTTTT.

This clone was seen just once. This chain links TRBV27 with TRBJ2-1; the match to TRBD2 covers 8 bases. V shed 5 bases, J shed 9 bases, and the junction held 3 bases outside the gene matches. There are 12 residues in the CDR3. Germline CDR1 reads MNHEY; CDR2 reads SMNVEV (reference sequence). CDR3 sequence (DNA): TGTGCCAGCAGTAGCGGGGGAGCTGAGCAGTTCTTC. Translation: CASSSGGAEQFF.